This entry lists 21 T cell receptor beta chains sequenced from one sample in a study of glioma-infiltrating T cells. Amplification of TCR alpha and beta CDR3 regions from RNA used iRepertoire nested multiplex PCR. TCRdb processed the multiplex PCR reads anew with MiXCR; each CDR3 protein has one entry. Of 300,000 to 450,000 distinct CDR3 sequences listed, roughly two fifths are singletons. Sequencing input: glioma tissue, nonneoplastic brain tissue, or PBMCs (not recorded which). The receptors here all came from a human donor with low-grade glioma or glioblastoma, undergoing nonglioma brain surgery, or in good health (not recorded which).

This chain connects TRBV7-2 to TRBJ2-5, with 7 bases identical to TRBD2. Per germline, CDR1 SGHTA and CDR2 FQGNSA. The length of the CDR3 is 12 residues. Unmatched junction bases numbered 2, after V lost 4 bases and J lost 6 bases. This chain's CDR3 is CASSWEGKTQYF. The DNA of the CDR3 is TGTGCCAGCAGCTGGGAGGGTAAGACCCAGTACTTC.

Concerning this clonotype itself: The junction and the germline gene differ at one end; a read error may be behind it. The V gene is TRBV4-1, the J gene TRBJ2-1; D is perhaps TRBD1 (5 bases). The CDR3 totals 14 residues. Germline V gene sequence: CDR1 MGHRA, CDR2 YSYEKL. The CDR3 bases are TGTGCCAGCAGCTTGTCAGGGAATGACAATGAGCAGTTCTTC. Amino acid sequence: CASSLSGNDNEQFF.

Many counts were recorded for this clonotype. The rearrangement joins TRBV29-1 to TRBJ1-1; tentative D call: TRBD1 (5 bases). This CDR3 has 15 amino acids. Germline lookup yields CDR1 SQVTM and CDR2 ANQGSEA. V dropped 5 bases and J dropped 0 bases, with 16 bases sitting between them. The CDR3 nucleotides are TGCAGCGTTCCCCCAAAAACAGGACTGAACACTGAAGCTTTCTTT. Its protein product is CSVPPKTGLNTEAFF.

This clonotype appeared a few times. The chain joins TRBV6-5 to TRBJ2-2; D call uncertain. The CDR3 loop spans 13 amino acids. Germline V lookup: CDR1 MNHEY, CDR2 SVGAGI. Trimming shortened V by 2 bases and J by 5 bases, and 6 bases separated the two germline ends. For the CDR3, the DNA is TGTGCCAGCAGTTACAGGGTGACCGGGGAGCTGTTTTTT. Protein sequence: CASSYRVTGELFF.

As for this clonotype: A much larger clone is a single base away; this may be a read error. J is TRBJ2-4 and V is TRBV6-2 or TRBV6-3; no clear D. V lost 0 bases to trimming and J lost 8 bases, with 17 bases between them. The germline V gene encodes CDR1 MNHEY and CDR2 SVGEGT. The CDR3 runs to 16 residues. In DNA form, the CDR3 reads TGTGCCAGCAGTTACTCGATAGTAGCAAGGGCAGACATTCAGTACTTC. It specifies CASSYSIVARADIQYF.

This clonotype was seen many times. J is TRBJ1-1 and V is TRBV6-6, with TRBD1 as a possible D gene (5 bases). The V end was cut by 0 bases, the J end by 1 base, with 9 bases between. The CDR3 has 15 amino acids. In germline, CDR1 is MNHNY, CDR2 SVGAGI (reference sequence). The CDR3 DNA reads TGTGCCAGCAGTTACTCTGGACATACGAACACTGAAGCTTTCTTT. Translation gives CASSYSGHTNTEAFF.

The chain has TRBV20-1 and TRBJ2-7, with a possible D match to TRBD1 (6 bases). This CDR3 is built from 13 residues. Germline V lookup: CDR1 DFQATT, CDR2 SNEGSKA (reference sequence). Deletions cut 1 base from V and 3 bases from J, with 10 bases between. The CDR3 DNA sequence: TGCAGTGCTAGAGGGGGGCAGGTCTACGAGCAGTACTTC. Protein sequence: CSARGGQVYEQYF.

Regarding this clonotype: Being one base from a much bigger clone, this may be a read error. The CDR3 spells CASSRGVYTKAFF. In DNA, the CDR3 is TGTGCCAGCAGCCGGGGTGTGTACACTAAAGCTTTCTTT. The gene calls are TRBV19 and TRBJ1-1; no definite D call. This CDR3 region has 13 residues. Germline CDR1 is LNHDA and CDR2 is SQIVND (reference sequence).

The chain recombines TRBV7-6 with TRBJ1-3, with D hard to call. Germline CDR1 and CDR2: SGHVS and FNYEAQ. The V end was cut by 1 base, the J end by 4 bases, with 14 bases between. The CDR3 has 16 residues. Here the CDR3 DNA reads TGTGCCAGCAGCTTAGGGCAGGCGTTTGGGGGAAACACCATATATTTT. Encoded protein: CASSLGQAFGGNTIYF.

V and J are TRBV28 and TRBJ2-1, with D perhaps matching TRBD2 (5 bases). V was clipped by 6 bases and J by 10 bases, with 19 bases between them. The CDR3 has 14 residues. Germline V lookup: CDR1 MDHEN, CDR2 SYDVKM. CDR3 DNA sequence: TGTGCCAGCAGGCTCAGAGGGAGTGCGGACGAGCAGTTCTTC. This sequence encodes CASRLRGSADEQFF.

The chain couples TRBV4-2 to TRBJ2-5; D gene unclear. Germline CDR1 reads LGHNA; CDR2 reads YNFKEQ. CDR3 length: 14 residues. Trimming took off 0 bases at V and 7 bases at J, with 12 bases between the two ends. CDR3 nucleotide sequence: TGTGCCAGCAGCCAAGATGTCGCCGCTGGGACCCAGTACTTC. It encodes CASSQDVAAGTQYF.

Comment on this clonotype: A much more abundant neighbour one base away suggests this may be a read error. The CDR3 region is CARSLLVETQYF. The CDR3 nucleotides are TGTGCCCGCAGCTTACTGGTTGAGACCCAGTACTTC. The chain combines TRBV11-2 with TRBJ2-5, with unresolved D. Per germline, CDR1 SGHAT and CDR2 FQNNGV. CDR3 length: 12 amino acids.

The rearrangement links TRBV7-2 to TRBJ1-1; perhaps TRBD1 as D (6 bases). The V end lost 5 bases, the J end lost 0 bases, and 10 bases lay between the germline ends. Per the germline V gene, CDR1 is SGHTA and CDR2 is FQGNSA. The CDR3 loop spans 14 amino acids. The CDR3 reads CASSPGAVNTEAFF. The CDR3 DNA sequence: TGTGCCAGCAGCCCGGGGGCAGTGAACACTGAAGCTTTCTTT.

The chain joins TRBV7-2 to TRBJ1-2; possible D gene TRBD1, 5 bases. The CDR3 runs 18 residues. Germline V gene lookup returns CDR1 SGHTA and CDR2 FQGNSA. V dropped 5 bases and J dropped 3 bases, with 25 bases sitting between them. The CDR3 loop reads CASSPGQGERKGHYGYTF. The CDR3 nucleotides are TGTGCCAGCAGCCCGGGGCAGGGAGAAAGGAAGGGCCACTATGGCTACACCTTC.

The chain uses TRBV28 and TRBJ2-1; the match to TRBD2 covers 7 bases. V gave up 5 bases and J gave up 2 bases; unmatched junction bases: 6. The V gene's germline CDR1 is MDHEN and CDR2 SYDVKM. The CDR3 is 15 amino acids. CDR3 DNA sequence: TGTGCCAGCAGTGGATCGGGAGGACCCTACAATGAGCAGTTCTTC. Translating gives CASSGSGGPYNEQFF.

V is TRBV12-5 and J is TRBJ1-5; the D gene is possibly TRBD1 (5 bases). With 4 bases removed from V and 3 bases from J, the gap between germline ends came to 16 bases. CDR1 and CDR2 (germline): LGHNT, FRNRAP. The length of the CDR3 is 16 residues. CDR3 in amino acids: CASGSPGAEINQPQHF. CDR3 DNA: TGTGCTAGTGGTTCACCCGGGGCCGAGATCAATCAGCCCCAGCATTTT. The full variable domain, with the rest looked up from reference TRBV12-5 and TRBJ1-5, is DARVTQTPRHKVTEMGQEVTMRCQPILGHNTVFWYRQTMMQGLELLAYFRNRAPLDDSGMPKDRFSAEMPDATLATLKIQPSEPRDSAVYFCASGSPGAEINQPQHFGDGTRLSIL.

J is TRBJ2-7 and V is TRBV7-2; TRBD2 matches at 9 bases. The CDR3 covers 16 residues. V trimming: 2 bases; J trimming: 1 base; junction bases outside the gene matches: 6. Germline loops: CDR1 SGHTA, CDR2 FQGNSA. This CDR3 reads CASSLRYAGGSYEQYF. In nucleotides, the CDR3 is TGTGCCAGCAGCTTACGTTACGCGGGGGGGTCCTACGAGCAGTACTTC.

This clonotype was recorded at least ten times. This sequence joins TRBV6-2 or TRBV6-3 and TRBJ2-2; 9 bases match TRBD2. The germline CDR1 and CDR2 sequences are MNHEY and SVGEGT. V shed 5 bases and J 4 bases; nucleotides not matched to a gene: 5. The CDR3 sequence is 15 residues long. The CDR3 protein is CASSLDSGGTGELFF. The CDR3 DNA is TGTGCCAGCAGTCTCGATAGCGGGGGCACCGGGGAGCTGTTTTTT.

This clonotype appeared a few times. The chain combines TRBV4-1 with TRBJ2-2; D not resolved. The V and J ends lost 3 bases and 1 base respectively, with 9 bases between them. Germline-derived CDR1 and CDR2 are MGHRA and YSYEKL. CDR3 length: 15 amino acids. Here the CDR3 DNA reads TGCGCCAGCAGCCAGCCTTGGGTGAACACCGGGGAGCTGTTTTTT. Residues: CASSQPWVNTGELFF.

V and J are TRBV7-3 and TRBJ1-1; D unresolved. Trimming pared 6 bases from V and 5 bases from J, leaving 13 bases between. Germline V CDR1 and CDR2: SGHTA, FQGTGA. This CDR3 spans 13 amino acids. CDR3 amino acids: CASSFSSVTEAFF. CDR3 sequence (DNA): TGTGCCAGCAGTTTTAGCAGTGTAACTGAAGCTTTCTTT.

This clonotype was detected only a few times. This chain uses TRBV7-9 with TRBJ1-2; 8 bases line up with TRBD1. With 7 bases clipped from V and 2 bases from J, the junction kept 6 bases outside the gene matches. The CDR3 length is 14 residues. In germline, CDR1 is SEHNR, CDR2 FQNEAQ (reference sequence). CDR3 protein: CASTPQGANYGYTF. CDR3 nucleotides: TGTGCCAGCACCCCTCAGGGGGCGAACTATGGCTACACCTTC.